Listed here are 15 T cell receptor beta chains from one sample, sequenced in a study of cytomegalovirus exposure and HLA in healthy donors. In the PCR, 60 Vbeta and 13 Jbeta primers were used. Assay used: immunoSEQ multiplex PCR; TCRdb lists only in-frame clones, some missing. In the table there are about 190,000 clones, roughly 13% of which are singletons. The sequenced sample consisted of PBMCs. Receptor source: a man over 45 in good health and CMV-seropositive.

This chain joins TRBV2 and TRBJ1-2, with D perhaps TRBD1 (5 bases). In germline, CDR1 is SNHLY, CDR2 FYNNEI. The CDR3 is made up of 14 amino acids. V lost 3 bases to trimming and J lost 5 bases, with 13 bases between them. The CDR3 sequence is CASSDGRGLYGYTF. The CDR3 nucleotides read TGTGCCAGCAGTGACGGACGGGGGTTATATGGCTACACCTTC.

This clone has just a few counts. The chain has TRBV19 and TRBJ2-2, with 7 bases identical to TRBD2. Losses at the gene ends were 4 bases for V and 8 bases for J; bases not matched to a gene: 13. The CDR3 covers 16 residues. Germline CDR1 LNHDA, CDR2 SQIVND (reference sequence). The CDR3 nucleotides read TGTGCCAGTAGTACCCCCGGGGGGTCCGCGAGGGGGGAGCTGTTTTTT. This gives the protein CASSTPGGSARGELFF.

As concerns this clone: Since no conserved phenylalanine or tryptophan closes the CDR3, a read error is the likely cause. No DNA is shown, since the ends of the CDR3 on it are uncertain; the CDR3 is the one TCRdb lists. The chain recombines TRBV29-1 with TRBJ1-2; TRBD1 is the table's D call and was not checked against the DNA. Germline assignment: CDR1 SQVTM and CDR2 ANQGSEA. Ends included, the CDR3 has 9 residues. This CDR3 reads CSVDRERVV.

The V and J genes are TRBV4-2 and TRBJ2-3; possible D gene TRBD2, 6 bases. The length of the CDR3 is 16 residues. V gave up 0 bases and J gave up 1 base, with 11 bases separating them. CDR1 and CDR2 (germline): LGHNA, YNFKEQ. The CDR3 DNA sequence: TGTGCCAGCAGCCAAGAGGGAGGACCACGCACAGATACGCAGTATTTT. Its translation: CASSQEGGPRTDTQYF.

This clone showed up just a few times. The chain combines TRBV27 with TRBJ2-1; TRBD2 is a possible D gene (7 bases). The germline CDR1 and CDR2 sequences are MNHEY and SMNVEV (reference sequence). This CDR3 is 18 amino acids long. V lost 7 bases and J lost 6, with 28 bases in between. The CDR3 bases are TGTGCCAGCAAGGGGGTGGGACGGGGGGCCCCCCCAGGCAATGAGCAGTTCTTC. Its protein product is CASKGVGRGAPPGNEQFF.

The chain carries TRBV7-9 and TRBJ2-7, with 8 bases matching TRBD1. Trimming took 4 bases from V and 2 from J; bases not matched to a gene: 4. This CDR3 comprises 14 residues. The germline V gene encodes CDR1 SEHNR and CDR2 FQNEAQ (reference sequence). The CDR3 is CASSSTGVPYEQYV. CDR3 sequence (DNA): TGTGCCAGCAGCTCGACAGGGGTCCCCTACGAGCAGTACGTC.

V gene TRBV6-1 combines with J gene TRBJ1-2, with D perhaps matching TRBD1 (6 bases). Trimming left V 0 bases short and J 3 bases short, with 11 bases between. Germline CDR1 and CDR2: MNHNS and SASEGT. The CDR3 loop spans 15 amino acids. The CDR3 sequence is CASSEAGQPYYGYTF. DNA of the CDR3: TGTGCCAGCAGTGAAGCGGGACAACCGTACTATGGCTACACCTTC.

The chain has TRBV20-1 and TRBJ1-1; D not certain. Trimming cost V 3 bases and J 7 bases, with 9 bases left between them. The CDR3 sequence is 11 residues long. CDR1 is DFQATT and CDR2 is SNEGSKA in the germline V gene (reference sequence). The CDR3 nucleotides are TGCAGTGCTAGTCTAGGCCTTGAAGCTTTCTTT. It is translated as CSASLGLEAFF.

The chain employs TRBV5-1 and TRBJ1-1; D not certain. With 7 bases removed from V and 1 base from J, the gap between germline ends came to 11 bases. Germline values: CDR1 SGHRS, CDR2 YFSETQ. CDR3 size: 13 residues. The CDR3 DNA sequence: TGCGCCAGCTCTGAAGCGACGAACACTGAAGCTTTCTTT. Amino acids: CASSEATNTEAFF. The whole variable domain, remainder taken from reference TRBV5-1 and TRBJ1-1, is KAGVTQTPRYLIKTRGQQVTLSCSPISGHRSVSWYQQTPGQGLQFLFEYFSETQRNKGNFPGRFSGRQFSNSRSEMNVSTLELGDSALYLCASSEATNTEAFFGQGTRLTVV.

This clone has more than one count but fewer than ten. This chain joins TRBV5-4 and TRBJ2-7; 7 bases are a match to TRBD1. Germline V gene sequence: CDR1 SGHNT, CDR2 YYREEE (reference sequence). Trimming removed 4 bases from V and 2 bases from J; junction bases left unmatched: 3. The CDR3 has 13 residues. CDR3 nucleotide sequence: TGTGCCAGCAGCAAGGGACAGACCTACGAGCAGTACTTC. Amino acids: CASSKGQTYEQYF.

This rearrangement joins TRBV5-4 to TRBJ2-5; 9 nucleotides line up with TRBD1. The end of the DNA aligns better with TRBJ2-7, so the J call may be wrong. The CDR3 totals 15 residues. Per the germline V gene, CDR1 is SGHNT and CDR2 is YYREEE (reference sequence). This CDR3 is CASSIGTGYGYEQYF. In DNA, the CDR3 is TGTGCCAGCAGCATTGGGACAGGGTATGGGTACGAGCAGTACTTC.

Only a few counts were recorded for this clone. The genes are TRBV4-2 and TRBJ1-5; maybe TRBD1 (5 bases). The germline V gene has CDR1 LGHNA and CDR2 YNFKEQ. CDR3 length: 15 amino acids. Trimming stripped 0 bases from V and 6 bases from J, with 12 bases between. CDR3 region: CASSQDRERGQPQHF. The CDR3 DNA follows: TGTGCCAGCAGCCAAGATCGGGAGAGGGGTCAGCCCCAGCATTTT.

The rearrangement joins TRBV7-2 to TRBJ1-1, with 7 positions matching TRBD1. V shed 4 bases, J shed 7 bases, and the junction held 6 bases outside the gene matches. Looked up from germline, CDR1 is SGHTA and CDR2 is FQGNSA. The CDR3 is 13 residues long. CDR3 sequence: CASSSANRGEAFF. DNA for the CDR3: TGTGCCAGCAGCTCCGCCAACAGGGGTGAAGCTTTCTTT. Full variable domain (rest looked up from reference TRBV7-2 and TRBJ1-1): GAGVSQSPSNKVTEKGKDVELRCDPISGHTALYWYRQSLGQGLEFLIYFQGNSAPDKSGLPSDRFSAERTGGSVSTLTIQRTQQEDSAVYLCASSSANRGEAFFGQGTRLTVV.

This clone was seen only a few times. Here the CDR3 reads CASSIGGQGPKDDYGYTF. The CDR3 DNA sequence: TGTGCCAGTAGTATAGGGGGACAGGGGCCGAAAGATGACTATGGCTACACCTTC. The chain couples TRBV19 to TRBJ1-2, with TRBD1 matching over 10 bases. Germline CDR1 LNHDA, CDR2 SQIVND (reference sequence). V dropped 1 base and J dropped 3; count of bases not matched to a gene: 11. The CDR3 extends over 18 amino acids. Drawing the rest from reference TRBV19 and TRBJ1-2, the complete variable domain is DGGITQSPKYLFRKEGQNVTLSCEQNLNHDAMYWYRQDPGQGLRLIYYSQIVNDFQKGDIAEGYSVSREKKESFPLTVTSAQKNPTAFYLCASSIGGQGPKDDYGYTFGSGTRLTVV.

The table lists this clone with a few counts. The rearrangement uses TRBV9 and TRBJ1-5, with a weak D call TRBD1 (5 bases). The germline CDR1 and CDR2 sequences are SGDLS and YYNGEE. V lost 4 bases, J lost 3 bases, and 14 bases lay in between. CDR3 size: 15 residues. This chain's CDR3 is CASSPQGGYNQPQHF. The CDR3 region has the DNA TGTGCCAGCAGCCCCCAGGGAGGGTACAATCAGCCCCAGCATTTT.